Detailed here is one T cell receptor beta chain. The antigen remains unidentified. Method: immunoSEQ multiplex PCR; TCRdb's copy keeps in-frame clones and lacks some. The data show 65,000 to 95,000 clones, approximately 86% seen once. The CDR3 runs 16 residues. V was pared by 0 bases and J by 4 bases, with 13 bases between. The germline V gene has CDR1 SGHNT and CDR2 YYREEE (reference sequence). Chemo-refractory metastatic non-small-cell lung cancer patients were treated with focal radiation plus CTLA-4 blockade with ipilimumab. This entry is derived from a study of radiotherapy plus CTLA-4 blockade in lung cancer. Study in general: 15% to 20% of patients responded objectively, and about 30% achieved disease control. Study results and caveats: Radiotherapy was combined with ipilimumab, and tumor-derived TCR clones then expanded in blood.

Source: peripheral blood, taken from a patient treated with radiotherapy plus ipilimumab. This sequence originates from a human donor with non-small cell lung cancer who had stable disease on radiotherapy plus ipilimumab. The chain links TRBV5-4 to TRBJ2-2, with D perhaps given as TRBD1 or TRBD2 (6 bases each). DNA for the CDR3: TGTGCCAGCAGCTTGGGGGGGGCCGGGGGCACCGGGGAGCTGTTTTTT. Its translation: CASSLGGAGGTGELFF.